These 6 T cell receptor beta chains were sequenced from one sample in a study of PD-L1 blockade in urothelial cancer. Sequencing was performed with immunoSEQ multiplex PCR; in TCRdb, only in-frame clones are kept and a portion is missing. The sample lists tens of thousands of clones; 84% were seen once. Time point meaning: pretreatment peripheral blood. The sequences come from PBMCs, collected around atezolizumab (anti-PD-L1) treatment. The receptors originated from a woman in her 70s with urothelial cancer.

This clone was counted only a few times. The genes are TRBV19 and TRBJ2-3; the match to TRBD2 covers 12 bases. The CDR3 covers 17 residues. Germline lookup yields CDR1 LNHDA and CDR2 SQIVND (reference sequence). The V and J ends lost 5 bases and 2 bases, in that order; junction bases with no gene match: 8. This CDR3 reads CASSDRLAGAYTDTQYF. Here the CDR3 DNA reads TGTGCCAGTAGTGACCGACTAGCGGGGGCCTACACAGATACGCAGTATTTT.

This chain uses TRBV7-8 with TRBJ2-7; 10 nucleotides agree with TRBD1. Trimming removed 5 bases from V and 2 bases from J; junction bases left unmatched: 3. The CDR3 is made up of 14 amino acids. Germline-derived CDR1 and CDR2 are SGHVS and FQNEAQ. The CDR3 spells CASSRQGATYEQYF. CDR3 sequence (DNA): TGTGCCAGCAGCCGACAGGGGGCTACCTACGAGCAGTACTTC.

The chain combines TRBV5-4 with TRBJ1-1, with D unclear. V was cut by 0 bases and J by 0 bases, with 15 bases left in between. This CDR3 is built from 17 residues. The germline V gene encodes CDR1 SGHNT and CDR2 YYREEE (reference sequence). CDR3 bases: TGTGCCAGCAGCTTGGGTTGGGCAGGTGGTATGAACACTGAAGCTTTCTTT. Amino acids: CASSLGWAGGMNTEAFF. Full variable domain (remainder filled in from reference TRBV5-4 and TRBJ1-1): ETGVTQSPTHLIKTRGQQVTLRCSSQSGHNTVSWYQQALGQGPQFIFQYYREEENGRGNFPPRFSGLQFPNYSSELNVNALELDDSALYLCASSLGWAGGMNTEAFFGQGTRLTVV.

The CDR3 protein is CASSWDRNQPQHF. CDR3 nucleotides: TGTGCCAGTAGTTGGGACAGAAATCAGCCCCAGCATTTT. V is TRBV19 and J is TRBJ1-5; 7 bases are a match to TRBD1. CDR3 length: 13 residues. The junction had 2 bases not matched to a gene; V was cut back by 5 bases and J by 4 bases. Germline V gene sequence: CDR1 LNHDA, CDR2 SQIVND (reference sequence).

In its sample, this clone was seen once. The gene calls are TRBV6-6 and TRBJ2-1; D unresolved. There are 13 residues in the CDR3. The germline V gene has CDR1 MNHNY and CDR2 SVGAGI (reference sequence). The V gene lost 0 bases and the J gene lost 8 bases, with 8 bases spanning the gap. CDR3 protein: CASSYSSLHEQFF. CDR3 sequence (DNA): TGTGCCAGCAGTTACTCGAGCTTGCATGAGCAGTTCTTC.

The rearrangement links TRBV18 to TRBJ2-3; 10 bases agree with TRBD2. Germline CDR1 is KGHSH and CDR2 is LQKENI. This CDR3 contains 16 residues. Germline trimming cut 3 bases from V and 0 bases from J; bases unmatched to any gene: 3. CDR3 region: CASSPWTSGSTDTQYF. CDR3 coding DNA: TGTGCCAGCTCACCCTGGACTAGCGGAAGCACAGATACGCAGTATTTT.